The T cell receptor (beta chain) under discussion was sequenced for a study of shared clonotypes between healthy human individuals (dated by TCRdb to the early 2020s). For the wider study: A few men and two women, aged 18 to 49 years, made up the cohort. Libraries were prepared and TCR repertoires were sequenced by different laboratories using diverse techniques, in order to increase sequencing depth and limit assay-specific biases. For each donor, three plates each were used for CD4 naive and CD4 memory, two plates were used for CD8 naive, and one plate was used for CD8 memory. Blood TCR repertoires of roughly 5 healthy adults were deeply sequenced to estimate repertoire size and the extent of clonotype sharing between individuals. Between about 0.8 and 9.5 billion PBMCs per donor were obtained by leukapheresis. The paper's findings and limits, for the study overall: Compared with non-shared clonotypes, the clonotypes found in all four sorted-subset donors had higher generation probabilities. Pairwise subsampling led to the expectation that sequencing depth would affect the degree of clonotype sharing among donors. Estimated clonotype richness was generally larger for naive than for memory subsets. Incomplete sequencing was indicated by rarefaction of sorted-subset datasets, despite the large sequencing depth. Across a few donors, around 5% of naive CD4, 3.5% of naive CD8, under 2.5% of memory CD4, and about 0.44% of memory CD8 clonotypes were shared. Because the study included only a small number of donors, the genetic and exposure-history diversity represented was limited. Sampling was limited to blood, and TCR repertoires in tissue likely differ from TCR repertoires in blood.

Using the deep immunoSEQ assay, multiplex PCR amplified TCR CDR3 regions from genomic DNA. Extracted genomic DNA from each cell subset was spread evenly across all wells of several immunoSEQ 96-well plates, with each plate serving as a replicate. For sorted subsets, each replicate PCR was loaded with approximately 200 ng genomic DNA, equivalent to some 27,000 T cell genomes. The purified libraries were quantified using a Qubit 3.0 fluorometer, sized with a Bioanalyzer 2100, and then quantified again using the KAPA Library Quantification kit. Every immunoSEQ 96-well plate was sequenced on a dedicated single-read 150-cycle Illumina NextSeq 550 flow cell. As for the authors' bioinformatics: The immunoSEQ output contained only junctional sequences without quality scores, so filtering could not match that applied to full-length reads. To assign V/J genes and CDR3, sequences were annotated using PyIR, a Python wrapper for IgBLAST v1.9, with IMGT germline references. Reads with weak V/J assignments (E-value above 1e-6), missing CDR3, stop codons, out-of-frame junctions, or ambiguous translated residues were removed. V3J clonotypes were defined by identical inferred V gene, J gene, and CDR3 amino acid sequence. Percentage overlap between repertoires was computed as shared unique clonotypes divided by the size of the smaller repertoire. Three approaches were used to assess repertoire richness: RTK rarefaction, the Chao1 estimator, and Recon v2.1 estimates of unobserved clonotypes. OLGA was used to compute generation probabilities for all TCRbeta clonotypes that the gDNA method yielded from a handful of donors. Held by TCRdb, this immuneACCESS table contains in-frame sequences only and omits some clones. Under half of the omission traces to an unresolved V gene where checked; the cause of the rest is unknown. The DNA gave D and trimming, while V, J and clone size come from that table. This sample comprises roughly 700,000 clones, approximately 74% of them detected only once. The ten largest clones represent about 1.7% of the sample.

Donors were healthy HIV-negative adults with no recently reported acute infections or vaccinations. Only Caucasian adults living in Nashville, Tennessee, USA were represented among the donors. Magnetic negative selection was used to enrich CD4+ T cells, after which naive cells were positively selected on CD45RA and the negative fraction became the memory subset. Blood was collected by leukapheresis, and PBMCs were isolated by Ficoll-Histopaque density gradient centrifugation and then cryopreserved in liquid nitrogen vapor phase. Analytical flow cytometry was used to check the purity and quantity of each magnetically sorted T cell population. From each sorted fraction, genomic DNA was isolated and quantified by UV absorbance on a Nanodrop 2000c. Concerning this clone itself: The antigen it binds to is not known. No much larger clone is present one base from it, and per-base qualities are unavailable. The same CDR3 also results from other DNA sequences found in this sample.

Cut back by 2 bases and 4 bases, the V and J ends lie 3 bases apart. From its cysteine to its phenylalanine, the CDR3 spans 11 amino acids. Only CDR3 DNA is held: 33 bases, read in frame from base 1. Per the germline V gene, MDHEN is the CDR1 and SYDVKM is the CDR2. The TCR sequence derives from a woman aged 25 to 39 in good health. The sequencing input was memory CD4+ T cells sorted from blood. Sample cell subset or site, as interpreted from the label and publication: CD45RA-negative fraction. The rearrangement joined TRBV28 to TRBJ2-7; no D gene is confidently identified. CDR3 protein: CASSLAYEQYF. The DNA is TGTGCCAGCAGTTTAGCTTACGAGCAGTACTTC.